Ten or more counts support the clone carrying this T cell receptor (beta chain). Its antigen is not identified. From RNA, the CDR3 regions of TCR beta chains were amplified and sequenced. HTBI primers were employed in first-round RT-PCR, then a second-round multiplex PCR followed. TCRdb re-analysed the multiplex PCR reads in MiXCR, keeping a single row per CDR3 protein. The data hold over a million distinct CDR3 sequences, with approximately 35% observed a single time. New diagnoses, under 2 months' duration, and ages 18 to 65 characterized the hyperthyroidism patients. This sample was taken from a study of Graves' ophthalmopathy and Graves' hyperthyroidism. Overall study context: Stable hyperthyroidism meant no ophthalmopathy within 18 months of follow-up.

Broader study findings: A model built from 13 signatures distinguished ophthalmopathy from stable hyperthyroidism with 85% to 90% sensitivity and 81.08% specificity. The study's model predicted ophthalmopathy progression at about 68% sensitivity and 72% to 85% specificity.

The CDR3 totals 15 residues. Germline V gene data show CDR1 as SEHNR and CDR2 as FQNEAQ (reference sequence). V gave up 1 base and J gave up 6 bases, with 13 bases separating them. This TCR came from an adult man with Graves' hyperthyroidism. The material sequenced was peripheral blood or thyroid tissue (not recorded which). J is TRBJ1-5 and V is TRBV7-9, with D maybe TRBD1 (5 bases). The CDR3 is CASSLEGQGPQPQHF. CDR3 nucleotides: TGTGCCAGCAGCTTAGAGGGGCAGGGTCCTCAGCCCCAGCATTTT.